This T cell receptor beta chain is from a study of cytomegalovirus exposure and HLA in healthy donors. Remarks on this clone: What it recognizes is unknown.

The germline V gene has CDR1 SGHTA and CDR2 FQGNSA. This CDR3 has 14 residues. Germline trimming cut 5 bases from V and 14 bases from J; bases unmatched to any gene: 13. General study findings and limits: The study assumed roughly uniform donor sequencing depth for presence/absence analyses. The dataset shows that most TCR sequences were rare, while some public TCRs occurred in many donors. Likely technical artifact: a cluster of highly shared sequence variants.

PCR was performed using 60 Vbeta and 13 Jbeta primers. Only in-frame clones appear in the TCRdb table, and some are missing; sequencing was by immunoSEQ multiplex PCR. This table has 150,000 to 200,000 clones, around 68% appearing once. Donors were ostensibly healthy at sampling, although undocumented immune exposures were probable. This chain connects TRBV7-2 to TRBJ2-2; 8 bases line up with TRBD1. Sequencing was performed on PBMCs. The receptor was derived from a woman aged 40-49 years in good health and CMV-seropositive. In DNA form, the CDR3 reads TGTGCCAGCAGCCTACGGGAACAGGGGGTCCAACTGTTTTTT. It encodes CASSLREQGVQLFF.